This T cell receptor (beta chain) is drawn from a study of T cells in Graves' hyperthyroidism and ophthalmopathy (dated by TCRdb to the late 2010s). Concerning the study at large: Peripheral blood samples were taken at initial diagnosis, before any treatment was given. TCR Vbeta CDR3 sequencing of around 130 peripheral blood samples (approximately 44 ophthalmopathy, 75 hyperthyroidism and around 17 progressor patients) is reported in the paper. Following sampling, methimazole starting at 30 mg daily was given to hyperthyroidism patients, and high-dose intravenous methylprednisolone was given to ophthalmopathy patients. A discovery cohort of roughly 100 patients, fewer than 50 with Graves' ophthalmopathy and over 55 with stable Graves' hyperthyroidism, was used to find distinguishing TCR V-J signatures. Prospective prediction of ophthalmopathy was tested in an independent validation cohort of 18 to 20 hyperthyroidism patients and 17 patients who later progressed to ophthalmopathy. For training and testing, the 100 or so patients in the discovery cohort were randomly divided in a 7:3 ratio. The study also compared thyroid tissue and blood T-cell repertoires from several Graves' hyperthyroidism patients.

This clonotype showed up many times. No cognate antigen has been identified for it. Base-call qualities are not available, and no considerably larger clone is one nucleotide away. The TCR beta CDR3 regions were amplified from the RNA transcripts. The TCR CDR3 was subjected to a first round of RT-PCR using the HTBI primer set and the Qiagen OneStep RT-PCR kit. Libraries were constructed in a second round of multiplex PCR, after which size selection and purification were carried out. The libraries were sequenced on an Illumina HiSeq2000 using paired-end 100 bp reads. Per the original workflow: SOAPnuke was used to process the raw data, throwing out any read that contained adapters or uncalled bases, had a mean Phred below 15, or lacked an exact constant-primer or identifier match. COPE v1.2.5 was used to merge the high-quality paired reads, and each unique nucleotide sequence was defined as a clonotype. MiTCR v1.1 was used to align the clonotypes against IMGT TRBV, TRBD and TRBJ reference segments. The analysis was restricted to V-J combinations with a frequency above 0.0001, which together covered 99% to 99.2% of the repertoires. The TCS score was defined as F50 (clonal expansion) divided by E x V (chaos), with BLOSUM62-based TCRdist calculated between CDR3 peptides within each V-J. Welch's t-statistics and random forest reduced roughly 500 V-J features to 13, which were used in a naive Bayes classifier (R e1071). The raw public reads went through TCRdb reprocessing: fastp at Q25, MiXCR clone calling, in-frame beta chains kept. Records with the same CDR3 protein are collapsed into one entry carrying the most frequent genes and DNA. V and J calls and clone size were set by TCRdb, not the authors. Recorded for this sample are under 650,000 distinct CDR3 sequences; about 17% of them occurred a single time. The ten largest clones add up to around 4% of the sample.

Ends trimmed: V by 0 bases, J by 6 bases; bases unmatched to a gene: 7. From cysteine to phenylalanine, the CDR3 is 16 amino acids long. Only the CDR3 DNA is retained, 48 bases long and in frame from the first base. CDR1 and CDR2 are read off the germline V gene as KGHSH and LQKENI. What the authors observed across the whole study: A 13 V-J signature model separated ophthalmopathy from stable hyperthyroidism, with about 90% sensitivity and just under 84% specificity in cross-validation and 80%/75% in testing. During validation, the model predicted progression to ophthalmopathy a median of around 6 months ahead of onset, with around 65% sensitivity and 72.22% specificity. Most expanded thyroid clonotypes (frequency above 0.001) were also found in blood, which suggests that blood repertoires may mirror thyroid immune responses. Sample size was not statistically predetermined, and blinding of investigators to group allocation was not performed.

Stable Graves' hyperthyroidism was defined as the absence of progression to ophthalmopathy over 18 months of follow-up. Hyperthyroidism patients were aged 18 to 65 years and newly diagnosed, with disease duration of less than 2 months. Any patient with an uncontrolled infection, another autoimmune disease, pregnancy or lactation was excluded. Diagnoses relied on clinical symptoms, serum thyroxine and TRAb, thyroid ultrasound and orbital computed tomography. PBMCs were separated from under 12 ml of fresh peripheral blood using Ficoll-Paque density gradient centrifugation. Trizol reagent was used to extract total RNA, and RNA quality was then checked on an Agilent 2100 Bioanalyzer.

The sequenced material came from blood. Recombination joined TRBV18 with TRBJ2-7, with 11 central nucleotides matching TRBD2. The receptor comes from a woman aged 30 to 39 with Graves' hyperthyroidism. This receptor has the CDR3 CASSPPQLAGVGEQYF. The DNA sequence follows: TGTGCCAGCTCACCACCACAACTAGCGGGAGTAGGCGAGCAGTACTTC.